The 25 T cell receptor beta chains below come from one sample, sequenced in a study of blood T cells in healthy people across ages. Next came a second PCR, run for about 7 to 12 cycles, which used a sample-barcoded 5' primer along with a J-beta primer mix. TCRdb independently ran MiXCR on the 5' RACE reads; one entry per CDR3 protein. The sample yields about 1,800,000 distinct CDR3 sequences, roughly 27% seen once. The source material was blood. These receptors originate from a woman in her twenties or thirties in good health.

The rearrangement joins TRBV20-1 to TRBJ1-4, with D perhaps TRBD1 (6 bases). Trimming pared 0 bases from V and 6 bases from J, leaving 14 bases between. CDR1 and CDR2 from the germline V gene are DFQATT and SNEGSKA (reference sequence). This CDR3 has 15 amino acids. CDR3 DNA sequence: TGCAGTGCTAGAGATGGACAGTCCCTAGATGAAAAACTGTTTTTT. Translation: CSARDGQSLDEKLFF.

This clonotype has just a few counts. This rearrangement joins TRBV11-2 to TRBJ2-3; 10 bases are shared with TRBD2. There are 16 residues in the CDR3. V shed 5 bases, J shed 2 bases, and the junction held 7 bases outside the gene matches. In germline, CDR1 is SGHAT, CDR2 FQNNGV. The CDR3 nucleotides are TGTGCCAGCAGCCACGGACTAGCGGAACTCACAGATACGCAGTATTTT. Its translation is CASSHGLAELTDTQYF.

The CDR3, as DNA: TGTGCCAGCAGAGGACAGGCCACAACCGGGGAGCTGTTTTTT. Translated: CASRGQATTGELFF. The rearrangement joins TRBV28 to TRBJ2-2; TRBD1 matches 7 bases. The V segment lost 6 bases and the J segment 5 bases; nucleotides outside the gene matches: 6. The CDR3 runs to 14 residues. In germline, CDR1 is MDHEN, CDR2 SYDVKM.

This clonotype was recorded at least ten times. This chain links TRBV20-1 with TRBJ2-5; D unresolved. V was shortened by 2 bases and J by 1 base, with 8 bases between the two germline ends. The CDR3 covers 13 residues. CDR1 and CDR2 from the germline V gene are DFQATT and SNEGSKA (reference sequence). The CDR3 is CSARKSTQETQYF. The CDR3 DNA is TGCAGTGCTAGAAAGTCTACCCAAGAGACCCAGTACTTC.

A note on this clonotype: This sequence may be a read error, since a much larger clone differs from it by one base. The chain carries TRBV12-5 and TRBJ2-7; perhaps TRBD2 as D (6 bases). V was pared by 6 bases and J by 2 bases, with 17 bases between. The CDR3 consists of 15 residues. Germline V gene sequence: CDR1 LGHNT, CDR2 FRNRAP. The CDR3 DNA reads TGTGCTAGTGGCCATACTGCTGGGGGGACCTACGAGCAGTACTTC. Amino acids: CASGHTAGGTYEQYF.

A few counts support this clonotype. The chain recombines TRBV12-5 with TRBJ1-2; no firm D call. The V end lost 5 bases, the J end lost 4 bases, and 11 bases lay between the germline ends. The CDR3 loop spans 13 amino acids. From germline, CDR1 is LGHNT and CDR2 FRNRAP. This chain's CDR3 is CASGPQYGYGYTF. The CDR3 nucleotides are TGTGCTAGTGGTCCGCAGTACGGCTATGGCTACACCTTC.

V and J are TRBV6-5 and TRBJ2-5; 7 bases map to TRBD2. Germline lookup yields CDR1 MNHEY and CDR2 SVGAGI. Germline trimming cut 0 bases from V and 5 bases from J; bases unmatched to any gene: 9. The CDR3 sequence is 16 residues long. DNA of the CDR3: TGTGCCAGCAGTTACTCCCCTCTAGCGGCGGTGGAGACCCAGTACTTC. It translates to CASSYSPLAAVETQYF.

CDR3 nucleotide sequence: TGTGCCAGCAGTTTACTAGCGGGAGCAAGTGAGCAGTTCTTC. Translating it yields CASSLLAGASEQFF. V usage is TRBV12-3 or TRBV12-4 and J usage is TRBJ2-1; 10 nucleotides align to TRBD2. This CDR3 has 14 amino acids. V lost 2 bases to trimming and J lost 9 bases; unmatched junction nucleotides: 4.

The chain couples TRBV6-6 to TRBJ1-5, with TRBD1 identical over 7 bases. Germline CDR1 and CDR2: MNHNY and SVGAGI (reference sequence). V trimming: 4 bases; J trimming: 7 bases; junction bases outside the gene matches: 7. CDR3 length: 14 amino acids. CDR3: CASSSQGKGQPQHF. The DNA of the CDR3 is TGTGCCAGCAGTTCACAGGGGAAGGGGCAGCCCCAGCATTTT.

This clonotype was picked up a small number of times. Written as DNA, the CDR3 is TGTGCCAGCAGCGTGTCGCCTATGGATCAGCCCCAGCATTTT. Translating it yields CASSVSPMDQPQHF. The chain employs TRBV11-2 and TRBJ1-5; D gene uncertain. The V gene's germline CDR1 is SGHAT and CDR2 FQNNGV. This CDR3 has 14 residues. Trimming removed 5 bases at V and 5 bases at J, with 13 bases between.

This clonotype was recorded a few times. The genes are TRBV20-1 and TRBJ1-2; tentative D call: TRBD1 (6 bases). CDR3 length equals 14 residues. Germline V lookup: CDR1 DFQATT, CDR2 SNEGSKA (reference sequence). V gave up 5 bases and J gave up 6 bases, with 19 bases separating them. The CDR3 reads CSAPPKGEVDGYTF. The CDR3 DNA reads as TGCAGTGCTCCCCCAAAGGGGGAGGTAGATGGCTACACCTTC.

This clonotype was detected ten times or more. V gene TRBV20-1 combines with J gene TRBJ2-1; D may be TRBD2 (5 bases). The germline CDR1 and CDR2 sequences are DFQATT and SNEGSKA (reference sequence). The CDR3 extends over 16 amino acids. Trimming removed 7 bases at V and 7 bases at J, with 26 bases between. Written as DNA, the CDR3 is TGCAGTGGCCTAACGCTGAAACGGGATTGGTCTAATGAGCAGTTCTTC. Encoded protein: CSGLTLKRDWSNEQFF.

The chain employs TRBV5-1 and TRBJ1-2; D remains ambiguous. Germline loops: CDR1 SGHRS, CDR2 YFSETQ. V lost 3 bases and J lost 6, with 9 bases in between. The CDR3 extends over 12 amino acids. CDR3 nucleotide sequence: TGCGCCAGCAGCTCAGACACGGATGGCTACACCTTC. This sequence encodes CASSSDTDGYTF.

The chain joins TRBV14 to TRBJ2-4; D might be TRBD1 (6 bases). The assigned J gene may be wrong: the sequence end matches TRBJ2-7 better. The germline gives CDR1 SGHDN, CDR2 FVKESK. The CDR3 covers 14 residues. The CDR3 region is CASSQVNRAYEQYF. The CDR3 DNA sequence: TGTGCCAGCAGCCAAGTTAACAGGGCGTACGAGCAGTACTTC.

This clonotype was recorded at least ten times. The chain carries TRBV20-1 and TRBJ2-6, with 7 bases lining up with TRBD2. Trimming took 5 bases from V and 0 from J; bases not matched to a gene: 10. CDR1 and CDR2 from the germline V gene are DFQATT and SNEGSKA (reference sequence). This CDR3 has 17 residues. Written as DNA, the CDR3 is TGCAGTGCTTTGGTCTCGGGAGGCTCCTCTGGGGCCAACGTCCTGACTTTC. Its protein product is CSALVSGGSSGANVLTF.

The sample holds a few counts of this clonotype. The chain couples TRBV2 to TRBJ2-1, with no clear D. Germline CDR1 is SNHLY and CDR2 is FYNNEI. The length of the CDR3 is 11 residues. V lost 4 bases and J lost 8, with 6 bases in between. CDR3 loop: CASSALYEQFF. The CDR3 DNA sequence: TGTGCCAGCAGTGCGTTATATGAGCAGTTCTTC.

This clonotype was seen at least ten times. The J gene is TRBJ2-5, the V gene TRBV27, with no clear D. The germline V gene encodes CDR1 MNHEY and CDR2 SMNVEV (reference sequence). Deletions cut 5 bases from V and 9 bases from J, with 1 base between. This CDR3 comprises 8 residues. Written as DNA, the CDR3 is TGTGCCAGCAGTCCCCAGTACTTC. Its protein is CASSPQYF.

About this clonotype itself: A much larger clone lies one base from this, so it may be a read error. This sequence joins TRBV12-3 or TRBV12-4 and TRBJ2-1; 11 nucleotides line up with TRBD2. This CDR3 has 15 residues. J lost 10 bases, V lost 5 bases, and 10 bases had no gene match. The CDR3 DNA sequence: TGTGCCAGCAGTGACACTAGCGGGAGATTCTACGAGCAGTTCTTC. Protein product: CASSDTSGRFYEQFF.

There are a few counts of this clonotype. This chain uses TRBV9 with TRBJ2-7; D gene ambiguous. This CDR3 spans 13 amino acids. V dropped 3 bases and J dropped 2 bases, with 9 bases sitting between them. CDR1 and CDR2 from the germline V gene are SGDLS and YYNGEE. CDR3 bases: TGTGCCAGCAGCGGATCCAACACCTACGAGCAGTACTTC. It encodes CASSGSNTYEQYF.

The table lists this clonotype with many counts. The CDR3 DNA reads TGCGCCAGCAGCAGGGACGTCTCTGGGGCCAACGTCCTGACTTTC. This gives the protein CASSRDVSGANVLTF. V and J are TRBV5-1 and TRBJ2-6; D is possibly TRBD1 or TRBD2 (5 bases each). Trimming removed 4 bases from V and 0 bases from J, with 8 bases in between. The CDR3 runs to 15 residues. Germline V gene data show CDR1 as SGHRS and CDR2 as YFSETQ.

Points on this clonotype: Just one base apart from a much larger clone, this may be a read error. The rearrangement joins TRBV6-2 or TRBV6-3 to TRBJ1-5; no firm D call. The CDR3 totals 14 residues. The V end was cut by 5 bases, the J end by 5 bases, with 13 bases between. The germline V gene encodes CDR1 MNHEY and CDR2 SVGEGT. The CDR3 protein is CASSRGSADQPQHF. CDR3 sequence (DNA): TGTGCCAGCAGTCGGGGTTCTGCCGATCAGCCCCAGCATTTT.

This clonotype appeared many times. The chain links TRBV7-9 to TRBJ2-4, with TRBD1 matching over 7 bases. Germline values: CDR1 SEHNR, CDR2 FQNEAQ (reference sequence). Trimming at V came to 1 base and at J to 1 base, leaving 7 bases not matched to a gene. The CDR3 has 17 residues. CDR3 in amino acids: CASSLVPGQRAKNIQYF. The CDR3 coding sequence is TGTGCCAGCAGCTTAGTTCCGGGACAGAGGGCCAAAAACATTCAGTACTTC.

The table lists this clonotype with many counts. V and J are TRBV9 and TRBJ2-7; 9 bases match TRBD1. Trimming at V came to 7 bases and at J to 6 bases, leaving 11 bases not matched to a gene. The CDR3 length is 14 residues. Looked up from germline, CDR1 is SGDLS and CDR2 is YYNGEE. This chain's CDR3 is CASPGQGDSLEQYF. In DNA, the CDR3 is TGTGCCAGCCCGGGACAGGGAGATTCCCTCGAGCAGTACTTC. Based on the CDR3 plus reference TRBV9 and TRBJ2-7, the full variable domain is DSGVTQTPKHLITATGQRVTLRCSPRSGDLSVYWYQQSLDQGLQFLIQYYNGEERAKGNILERFSAQQFPDLHSELNLSSLELGDSALYFCASPGQGDSLEQYFGPGTRLTVT.

V gene TRBV12-3 or TRBV12-4 combines with J gene TRBJ1-1; 7 bases fit TRBD1. With V trimmed by 3 bases and J by 0 bases, 4 bases remained unmatched. This CDR3 comprises 15 residues. The CDR3 DNA reads TGTGCCAGCAGTTTCGCAGGGGGTATGAACACTGAAGCTTTCTTT. This encodes CASSFAGGMNTEAFF.

V gene TRBV6-5 combines with J gene TRBJ2-7; D could derive from TRBD1 or TRBD2 (5 bases each). V was cut by 8 bases and J by 0 bases, with 20 bases left in between. CDR1 is MNHEY and CDR2 is SVGAGI in the germline V gene. The CDR3 has 16 amino acids. In nucleotides, the CDR3 is TGTGCCAGCGGATACCCCGGCAGGGAGTTCTCCTACGAGCAGTACTTC. The encoded protein is CASGYPGREFSYEQYF.